This entry lists 21 T cell receptor beta chains sequenced from one sample in a study of PD-1 blockade in classical Hodgkin lymphoma. This sample's time point: newly diagnosed, previously untreated cHL patient sample. Researchers report purifying CD4+ T cells from thawed PBMCs by magnetic negative selection. The table came from immunoSEQ multiplex PCR; TCRdb's copy has only in-frame clones and leaves some out. The repertoire has around 30,000 clones, around 89% of them found once; the top ten carry 0.22%. The sequencing sample was made of CD4+ T cells from blood. Source of these receptors: a human donor with classical Hodgkin lymphoma.

This sequence joins TRBV5-1 and TRBJ1-4; D gene unclear. From germline, CDR1 is SGHRS and CDR2 YFSETQ. The CDR3 has 15 residues. Trimming removed 4 bases at V and 7 bases at J, with 17 bases between. CDR3 coding DNA: TGCGCCAGCAGCACGGGCAACTATCGGCGTGAAAAACTGTTTTTT. Protein: CASSTGNYRREKLFF.

V is TRBV18 and J is TRBJ2-5, with 7 bases that match TRBD1. CDR3 length equals 16 residues. Germline V gives CDR1 KGHSH, CDR2 LQKENI. Trimming cost V 3 bases and J 5 bases; bases outside gene matches: 12. The CDR3 region has the DNA TGTGCCAGCTCACCGAAGCTAACAGGGGCCGGGGAGACCCAGTACTTC. Translated: CASSPKLTGAGETQYF.

The DNA for the CDR3 is TGTGCCACCAGCAGAGTTTACACAGGGGGCGAGCAGTACTTC. Protein product: CATSRVYTGGEQYF. The genes are TRBV15 and TRBJ2-7, with 8 nucleotides matching TRBD1. Unmatched junction bases numbered 5, after V lost 1 base and J lost 6 bases. This CDR3 spans 14 amino acids. In germline, CDR1 is LNHNV, CDR2 YYDKDF (reference sequence).

The sample holds a few counts of this clone. This sequence joins TRBV7-8 and TRBJ1-6; tentative D call: TRBD1 (5 bases). In germline, CDR1 is SGHVS, CDR2 FQNEAQ. Trimming left V 1 base short and J 10 bases short, with 11 bases between. CDR3 length equals 14 residues. Here the CDR3 DNA reads TGTGCCAGCAGCTTAGACCGGTGGGGGTCACCCCTCCACTTT. Encoded protein: CASSLDRWGSPLHF.

The sample holds a few counts of this clone. V usage is TRBV5-1 and J usage is TRBJ1-1, with a tentative D call TRBD1 (6 bases). This CDR3 comprises 16 residues. V lost 1 base and J lost 1, with 14 bases in between. The germline gives CDR1 SGHRS, CDR2 YFSETQ. The chain's CDR3 is CASSLWGTGSNTEAFF. Written as DNA, the CDR3 is TGCGCCAGCAGCTTGTGGGGAACAGGGTCGAACACTGAAGCTTTCTTT.

The rearrangement joins TRBV28 to TRBJ2-5, with 13 bases that match TRBD2. The CDR3 consists of 20 residues. J gave up 1 base and V 6 bases, and 17 bases lay outside the gene matches. Germline V gene data show CDR1 as MDHEN and CDR2 as SYDVKM. The CDR3 DNA reads TGTGCCAGCAGCTCCCAAATAGGGACTAGCGGGAAAGACCGCCAAGAGACCCAGTACTTC. Its protein product is CASSSQIGTSGKDRQETQYF.

This clone was seen a few times. J is TRBJ2-2 and V is TRBV9; D is undetermined. The CDR3 has 15 amino acids. The V gene lost 4 bases and the J gene lost 1 base, with 11 bases spanning the gap. The germline V gene has CDR1 SGDLS and CDR2 YYNGEE. The CDR3 sequence: CASSPLSVNTGELFF. CDR3 DNA: TGTGCCAGCAGCCCCCTAAGCGTGAACACCGGGGAGCTGTTTTTT.

This clone was counted a single time. The chain joins TRBV7-8 to TRBJ2-5; 7 bases agree with TRBD1. J lost 1 base, V lost 1 base, and 3 bases had no gene match. Germline V lookup: CDR1 SGHVS, CDR2 FQNEAQ. This CDR3 spans 15 amino acids. CDR3 amino acids: CASSLGAGGQETQYF. As DNA, the CDR3 is TGTGCCAGCAGCTTAGGGGCAGGGGGCCAAGAGACCCAGTACTTC.

This clone was picked up one time. The CDR3 sequence is CASSSTGTGITDTQYF. CDR3 nucleotide sequence: TGTGCCAGCTCGTCCACCGGGACAGGGATCACAGATACGCAGTATTTT. This chain connects TRBV18 to TRBJ2-3, with 9 bases fitting TRBD1. Germline CDR1 reads KGHSH; CDR2 reads LQKENI. J lost 2 bases, V lost 6 bases, and 9 bases had no gene match. This CDR3 spans 16 amino acids. Filled out from reference TRBV18 and TRBJ2-3, the complete variable domain reads NAGVMQNPRHLVRRRGQEARLRCSPMKGHSHVYWYRQLPEEGLKFMVYLQKENIIDESGMPKERFSAEFPKEGPSILRIQQVVRGDSAAYFCASSSTGTGITDTQYFGPGTRLTVL.

This clone was seen once. V is TRBV7-2 and J is TRBJ2-2; tentative D call: TRBD1 (5 bases). Germline CDR1 and CDR2: SGHTA and FQGNSA. The length of the CDR3 is 15 residues. V was pared by 2 bases and J by 2 bases, with 9 bases between. CDR3 nucleotide sequence: TGTGCCAGCAGCTTATCACAGGACAACACCGGGGAGCTGTTTTTT. Its protein is CASSLSQDNTGELFF.

This chain joins TRBV11-2 and TRBJ1-1; D ambiguous. The length of the CDR3 is 14 residues. Trimming cost V 3 bases and J 10 bases, with 18 bases left between them. Germline CDR1 reads SGHAT; CDR2 reads FQNNGV. CDR3 in DNA: TGTGCCAGCAGCTTCGGAGGTTCGGAGCGCACAGCTTTCTTT. The encoded protein is CASSFGGSERTAFF.

The CDR3 loop is CASSVEDGPNYGYTF. In DNA form, the CDR3 reads TGTGCCAGCAGCGTAGAGGACGGTCCTAACTATGGCTACACCTTC. This sequence joins TRBV9 and TRBJ1-2; D is ambiguous. The length of the CDR3 is 15 residues. V dropped 0 bases and J dropped 0 bases, with 9 bases sitting between them. The germline CDR1 and CDR2 sequences are SGDLS and YYNGEE.

This clone was detected once. The chain joins TRBV7-2 to TRBJ1-5; D is undetermined. Trimming took off 5 bases at V and 4 bases at J, with 6 bases between the two ends. CDR3 length equals 12 residues. Germline V lookup: CDR1 SGHTA, CDR2 FQGNSA. The chain's CDR3 is CASSAFNQPQHF. In DNA form, the CDR3 reads TGTGCCAGCAGCGCGTTTAATCAGCCCCAGCATTTT.

The J gene is TRBJ2-3, the V gene TRBV7-2; the D gene is possibly TRBD1 (6 bases). The CDR3 is 15 residues long. CDR1 and CDR2 (germline): SGHTA, FQGNSA. V dropped 5 bases and J dropped 6 bases, with 18 bases sitting between them. In nucleotides, the CDR3 is TGTGCCAGCAGCCGGGACCGACAGGTTGGGGATACGCAGTATTTT. Its translation: CASSRDRQVGDTQYF.

The chain uses TRBV9 and TRBJ1-2; 9 nucleotides align to TRBD1. The germline CDR1 and CDR2 sequences are SGDLS and YYNGEE. Trimming at V came to 3 bases and at J to 3 bases, leaving 6 bases not matched to a gene. The CDR3 runs 15 residues. The CDR3 nucleotides read TGTGCCAGCAGCGCCCAACAGGGGGCCGACTATGGCTACACCTTC. Protein product: CASSAQQGADYGYTF.

This clone appeared a single time. The chain couples TRBV7-2 to TRBJ2-5; weak D call: TRBD2 (5 bases). Trimming pared 11 bases from V and 0 bases from J, leaving 16 bases between. Per germline, CDR1 SGHTA and CDR2 FQGNSA. The CDR3 spans 14 residues. The chain's CDR3 is CAYRPYGDQETQYF. CDR3 nucleotides: TGTGCCTACCGACCCTACGGGGACCAAGAGACCCAGTACTTC.

The rearrangement uses TRBV28 and TRBJ2-1, with 15 bases aligning to TRBD2. Germline V gene lookup returns CDR1 MDHEN and CDR2 SYDVKM. The ends lost 3 bases at V and 7 bases at J; junction bases unmatched: 4. The length of the CDR3 is 16 residues. Here the CDR3 reads CASSFPGTSGRNEQFF. CDR3 sequence (DNA): TGTGCCAGCAGTTTCCCCGGGACTAGCGGGAGGAATGAGCAGTTCTTC.

In DNA form, the CDR3 reads TGTGCCAGCAGCTTAAGTCTGGGGGGGGTGTGGAATCAGCCCCAGCATTTT. Translation gives CASSLSLGGVWNQPQHF. This sequence joins TRBV5-6 and TRBJ1-5, with a tentative D call TRBD1 (5 bases). V was trimmed by 2 bases and J by 4 bases, leaving 19 bases between them. This CDR3 region has 17 residues. Germline V gene data show CDR1 as SGHDT and CDR2 as YYEEEE.

The CDR3 DNA reads TGTGCCACCAGCAGCTACATATCCGGGGCCAACGTCCTGACTTTC. As protein: CATSSYISGANVLTF. The chain carries TRBV15 and TRBJ2-6; no reliable D call. CDR1 and CDR2 from the germline V gene are LNHNV and YYDKDF (reference sequence). The length of the CDR3 is 15 residues. V was cut by 3 bases and J by 4 bases, with 10 bases left in between.

The genes are TRBV2 and TRBJ1-1; D is unclear. Trimming removed 4 bases at V and 1 base at J, with 10 bases between. The CDR3 extends over 14 amino acids. CDR1 SNHLY and CDR2 FYNNEI come from the germline V gene. The CDR3 protein is CASSVGRGNTEAFF. CDR3 nucleotides: TGTGCCAGCAGTGTCGGCCGGGGGAACACTGAAGCTTTCTTT.

The chain combines TRBV18 with TRBJ2-3; D is unresolved. This CDR3 region has 14 residues. Germline V gene lookup returns CDR1 KGHSH and CDR2 LQKENI. V was cut by 0 bases and J by 8 bases, with 12 bases left in between. In DNA, the CDR3 is TGTGCCAGCTCACCACCGTCCATTGTTGCTACGCAGTATTTT. It codes for CASSPPSIVATQYF.